These 17 T cell receptor beta chains originate from one sample sequenced in a study of blood T cell repertoires in COVID-19. Clones were sequenced by immunoSEQ multiplex PCR, and TCRdb holds only the in-frame ones, with some missing. Of a few hundred thousand clones in the sample, roughly nine tenths were seen once. The sample taken for sequencing was peripheral blood. These receptor sequences come from a woman aged 45-60 years with acute or convalescent COVID-19.

The V and J genes are TRBV29-1 and TRBJ2-3; TRBD2 matches 7 bases. Germline CDR1 and CDR2: SQVTM and ANQGSEA. The CDR3 runs to 14 residues. Trimming took 7 bases from V and 1 from J; bases not matched to a gene: 8. CDR3 region: CSAEGGRGTDTQYF. The CDR3 DNA is TGCAGCGCAGAAGGAGGGAGGGGCACAGATACGCAGTATTTT.

The chain joins TRBV4-1 to TRBJ2-2, with TRBD1 matching 11 bases. There are 16 residues in the CDR3. CDR1 MGHRA and CDR2 YSYEKL come from the germline V gene. V was clipped by 2 bases and J by 5 bases; unmatched bases: 4. For the CDR3, the DNA is TGCGCCAGCAGCCAAAGGGGACAGGGGGAAACCGGGGAGCTGTTTTTT. Residues: CASSQRGQGETGELFF.

This clone has a single count. The chain recombines TRBV5-1 with TRBJ2-1; possible D gene TRBD1, 6 bases. The V and J ends lost 0 bases and 2 bases respectively, with 12 bases between them. CDR1 is SGHRS and CDR2 is YFSETQ in the germline V gene. This CDR3 is 16 amino acids long. The CDR3 protein is CASSLGMGAAYNEQFF. CDR3 nucleotide sequence: TGCGCCAGCAGCTTGGGGATGGGGGCCGCCTACAATGAGCAGTTCTTC.

The rearrangement uses TRBV7-9 and TRBJ2-3; D is possibly TRBD2 (6 bases). Germline CDR1 SEHNR, CDR2 FQNEAQ (reference sequence). V was clipped by 6 bases and J by 4 bases, with 11 bases between them. The CDR3 spans 13 residues. CDR3 residues: CASRSGVSDTQYF. CDR3 in DNA: TGTGCCAGCAGGTCGGGGGTTTCAGATACGCAGTATTTT.

This rearrangement joins TRBV19 to TRBJ2-2; 7 bases align to TRBD2. CDR1 LNHDA and CDR2 SQIVND come from the germline V gene (reference sequence). The V segment lost 3 bases and the J segment 3 bases; nucleotides outside the gene matches: 7. The CDR3 loop spans 16 amino acids. CDR3 sequence reads: CASSIFSGRDTGELFF. CDR3 DNA: TGTGCCAGTAGTATCTTTAGCGGGCGCGACACCGGGGAGCTGTTTTTT. Looking up the rest from reference TRBV19 and TRBJ2-2 gives the full variable domain: DGGITQSPKYLFRKEGQNVTLSCEQNLNHDAMYWYRQDPGQGLRLIYYSQIVNDFQKGDIAEGYSVSREKKESFPLTVTSAQKNPTAFYLCASSIFSGRDTGELFFGEGSRLTVL.

The V and J genes are TRBV7-9 and TRBJ1-2; D unclear. The germline V gene has CDR1 SEHNR and CDR2 FQNEAQ (reference sequence). V was clipped by 5 bases and J by 4 bases, with 17 bases between them. The CDR3 consists of 15 residues. This CDR3 is CASSPVGSLLYGYTF. The CDR3 coding sequence is TGTGCCAGCAGCCCAGTGGGCAGCCTACTCTATGGCTACACCTTC.

The rearrangement links TRBV5-6 to TRBJ1-2; 10 bases align to TRBD1. Germline V gene sequence: CDR1 SGHDT, CDR2 YYEEEE. V dropped 1 base and J dropped 5; count of bases not matched to a gene: 11. CDR3 length: 17 amino acids. The CDR3 loop is CASSLFVRQGALYGYTF. The CDR3 coding sequence is TGTGCCAGCAGCTTGTTCGTGAGACAGGGGGCCCTTTATGGCTACACCTTC.

The V gene is TRBV6-2 or TRBV6-3, the J gene TRBJ2-3; 8 bases fit TRBD1. Germline-derived CDR1 and CDR2 are MNHEY and SVGEGT. J was trimmed by 6 bases and V by 5 bases; bases with no gene match: 7. The CDR3 length is 14 residues. The CDR3 coding sequence is TGTGCCAGCAGTCACGGACAGGGTGGGGATACGCAGTATTTT. It is translated as CASSHGQGGDTQYF.

V usage is TRBV19 and J usage is TRBJ1-5, with a weak D call TRBD1 (6 bases). This CDR3 spans 14 amino acids. V lost 4 bases and J lost 5, with 12 bases in between. The germline V gene has CDR1 LNHDA and CDR2 SQIVND (reference sequence). The CDR3 loop reads CASSREGGYQPQHF. DNA for the CDR3: TGTGCCAGTAGTAGGGAGGGGGGATATCAGCCCCAGCATTTT. The complete variable domain, with remaining parts taken from reference TRBV19 and TRBJ1-5, reads DGGITQSPKYLFRKEGQNVTLSCEQNLNHDAMYWYRQDPGQGLRLIYYSQIVNDFQKGDIAEGYSVSREKKESFPLTVTSAQKNPTAFYLCASSREGGYQPQHFGDGTRLSIL.

The CDR3: CASSMDRVSETQYF. The CDR3 nucleotides read TGTGCCAGCAGCATGGACAGGGTGAGCGAGACCCAGTACTTC. This sequence joins TRBV5-4 and TRBJ2-5; 8 nucleotides match TRBD1. The germline gives CDR1 SGHNT, CDR2 YYREEE (reference sequence). This CDR3 is built from 14 residues. V was pared by 4 bases and J by 5 bases, with 7 bases of the junction left unmatched.

The chain uses TRBV20-1 and TRBJ2-3; D uncertain. Trimming stripped 7 bases from V and 8 bases from J, with 10 bases between. Germline-derived CDR1 and CDR2 are DFQATT and SNEGSKA (reference sequence). The CDR3 sequence is 10 residues long. The CDR3 protein is CSGSSGTQYF. Written as DNA, the CDR3 is TGCAGTGGCTCGAGTGGTACGCAGTATTTT.

This chain joins TRBV11-3 and TRBJ2-1; 9 nucleotides align to TRBD1. This CDR3 has 15 residues. V trimming: 3 bases; J trimming: 5 bases; junction bases outside the gene matches: 5. Germline lookup yields CDR1 SGHNT and CDR2 YENEEA. CDR3 sequence reads: CASSFRDRADNEQFF. The DNA for the CDR3 is TGTGCCAGCAGCTTCAGGGACAGGGCAGACAATGAGCAGTTCTTC.

V is TRBV5-1 and J is TRBJ2-3; TRBD2 agrees at 7 bases. V dropped 4 bases and J dropped 1; count of bases not matched to a gene: 9. The CDR3 totals 16 residues. From germline, CDR1 is SGHRS and CDR2 YFSETQ. The CDR3 bases are TGCGCCAGCAGCACCCGGGCGGGAGTCGGCACAGATACGCAGTATTTT. Protein product: CASSTRAGVGTDTQYF.

This clone occurred once. The chain couples TRBV28 to TRBJ1-2, with 10 positions matching TRBD1. The CDR3 sequence is 14 residues long. V was pared by 4 bases and J by 3 bases, with 2 bases of the junction left unmatched. CDR1 and CDR2 from the germline V gene are MDHEN and SYDVKM. The CDR3 nucleotides are TGTGCCAGCAGTTGGGGACAGGGGTACTATGGCTACACCTTC. This codes for CASSWGQGYYGYTF.

This clone turned up a few times. The J gene is TRBJ2-7, the V gene TRBV9, with D perhaps TRBD1 (6 bases). Germline lookup yields CDR1 SGDLS and CDR2 YYNGEE. The germline V and J ends were trimmed by 4 bases and 3 bases, with 23 bases remaining between them. The CDR3 covers 17 residues. The CDR3 protein is CASSSKGQPGPFYEQYF. DNA for the CDR3: TGTGCCAGCAGCAGCAAAGGACAGCCAGGTCCGTTCTACGAGCAGTACTTC.

This sequence joins TRBV30 and TRBJ1-1; no firm D call. The CDR3 extends over 11 amino acids. Trimming stripped 4 bases from V and 1 base from J, with 4 bases between. CDR1 is GTSNPN, CDR2 SVGIG, per germline (reference sequence). CDR3 loop: CAWTRNTEAFF. The CDR3 DNA reads as TGTGCCTGGACCCGGAACACTGAAGCTTTCTTT. Together with reference TRBV30 and TRBJ1-1, the CDR3 gives the full variable domain: SQTIHQWPATLVQPVGSPLSLECTVEGTSNPNLYWYRQAAGRGLQLLFYSVGIGQISSEVPQNLSASRPQDRQFILSSKKLLLSDSGFYLCAWTRNTEAFFGQGTRLTVV.

This chain links TRBV6-4 with TRBJ1-1; a possible D gene is TRBD1 (6 bases). The ends were cut back, 8 bases at V and 9 bases at J, with 13 bases in the middle. This CDR3 has 11 residues. CDR1 is MRHNA, CDR2 SNTAGT, per germline. CDR3 in DNA: TGTGCCAGCGTGGTACAGGGTCAAGCTTTCTTT. This sequence encodes CASVVQGQAFF.